This entry describes one TCR beta chain. Its antigen remains unidentified. No base qualities exist here, and no much larger clone lies one base off it. This sample is part of a study of shared clonotypes between healthy human individuals (dated by TCRdb to 2020 to 2022). Describing the broader study: The cohort comprised a couple of women and a few men aged 18 to 49 years. For each donor, CD4 naive and CD4 memory were each run on three plates, CD8 naive on two plates, and CD8 memory on one plate. The study deeply sequenced blood TCR repertoires of about five healthy adults to estimate repertoire size and the extent of clonotype sharing between individuals. Libraries were prepared and TCR repertoires were sequenced by different laboratories using diverse techniques, in order to increase sequencing depth and limit assay-specific biases. Between about 0.85 and 9.5 billion PBMCs per donor were obtained by leukapheresis. Overall results and qualifications from the work: Sharing across a handful of donors was observed for around 5% of naive CD4, about 4% of naive CD8, about 2.3% of memory CD4, and about 0.38% of memory CD8 clonotypes. Higher generation probabilities were observed for clonotypes shared by all four sorted-subset donors than for non-shared clonotypes. Naive subsets generally had larger estimated clonotype richness than memory subsets. Because the study included only a small number of donors, the genetic and exposure-history diversity represented was limited. Based on pairwise subsampling, the degree of clonotype sharing among donors was expected to be affected by sequencing depth. Rarefaction of sorted-subset datasets indicated incomplete sequencing despite the large sequencing depth. Sampling was restricted to blood, and TCR repertoires in tissues likely differ from the TCR repertoires found in blood.

Taken from cysteine to phenylalanine, the CDR3 has 19 residues. Only CDR3 DNA is held: 57 bases, read in frame from base 1. CD8 naive samples were obtained by positive selection for CCR7 among CD45RO-negative cells, yielding a CD45RA+CCR7+ population from which TemRA cells were excluded. Healthy HIV-negative adults with no recently reported acute infections or vaccinations were included as donors. Every donor was a Caucasian adult residing in Nashville, Tennessee, USA. Blood was obtained by leukapheresis, after which PBMCs were separated by Ficoll-Histopaque density gradient centrifugation and cryopreserved in liquid nitrogen vapor phase. Analytical flow cytometry was used to check the purity and quantity of every magnetically sorted T cell population. Genomic DNA was isolated from each sorted fraction and quantified by UV absorbance on a Nanodrop 2000c. TCR CDR3 regions were amplified from genomic DNA by multiplex PCR using the deep immunoSEQ assay. Extracted genomic DNA from each cell subset was distributed evenly across all wells of several immunoSEQ 96-well plates, and each plate was treated as a replicate. For sorted subsets, approximately 190 ng of genomic DNA, equivalent to around 31,000 T cell genomes, went into each replicate PCR. Purified libraries were measured with a Qubit 3.0 fluorometer, size-checked on a Bioanalyzer 2100, and measured again with the KAPA Library Quantification kit. A separate single-read 150-cycle Illumina NextSeq 550 flow cell was used to sequence each immunoSEQ 96-well plate. For the original study's pipeline: Because only junctional sequences without quality scores were contained in the immunoSEQ output, filtering matching that applied to full-length reads could not be performed. To assign V/J genes and CDR3, sequences were annotated against IMGT germline references using PyIR, a Python wrapper for IgBLAST v1.9. Reads with weak V/J assignments (E-value above 1e-6), missing CDR3, stop codons, out-of-frame junctions, or ambiguous translated residues were removed. A V3J clonotype was defined by an identical inferred V gene, J gene, and CDR3 amino acid sequence. To compute the percentage overlap between repertoires, the number of shared unique clonotypes was divided by the size of the smaller repertoire. Richness of each repertoire was evaluated using RTK rarefaction, the Chao1 estimator, and Recon v2.1 estimates of unobserved clonotypes. Generation probabilities for all TCRbeta clonotypes obtained by the gDNA method from several donors were computed using OLGA. Held by TCRdb, this immuneACCESS table contains in-frame sequences only and omits some clones. Under half of the omission traces to an unresolved V gene where checked; the cause of the rest is unknown. That table gives V, J and clone size, and the DNA gave D and trimming. In all, the sample holds about 2 million clones, and less than 95% of those were seen once. The top ten clonotypes cover roughly 1.1% of the sample.

The sequence was obtained from a man aged 18 to 29 in good health. Sequencing input: naive CD8+ T cells sorted from blood. According to the study, the label for this sample's cell subset or site signals: CD45RA+CCR7+. The V and J segments used are TRBV21-1 and TRBJ2-2; the table's D call, TRBD1, was not checked against the DNA. TRBV21-1 is designated a pseudogene. This receptor carries the CDR3 CASSNEIQVLLVNTGELFF. The nucleotide sequence reads TGTGCCAGCAGCAACGAAATCCAGGTCCTGTTGGTGAACACCGGGGAGCTGTTTTTT.